The 28 T cell receptor beta chains listed next were all sequenced from one sample in a study of cytomegalovirus exposure and HLA in healthy donors (dated 2017 in TCRdb). The receptor library was made with the immunoSEQ multiplex PCR assay. A mixture of 60 forward primers for TCR Vbeta segments and 13 reverse primers for TCR Jbeta segments was used in the multiplex PCR. Imported from immuneACCESS, the table was reduced by TCRdb to in-frame sequences with V and J called. These copies leave out some clones; in studies compared against another copy, an unresolved V gene accounts for under half, and the cause of the remainder is not known. For this sample there are 200,000 to 250,000 clones; more than 75% appear just once. Around 4% of the sample comes from the top ten. Sequencing input: PBMCs. The source is a male donor in good health and CMV-seronegative.

The V gene is TRBV29-1, the J gene TRBJ2-7, with no clear D. Germline assignment: CDR1 SQVTM and CDR2 ANQGSEA. The CDR3 is 12 amino acids. V lost 2 bases, J lost 0 bases, and 5 bases lay in between. CDR3 sequence reads: CSVELSSYEQYF. DNA of the CDR3: TGCAGCGTTGAACTTAGCTCCTACGAGCAGTACTTC.

V is TRBV2 and J is TRBJ1-1, with a possible D match to TRBD1 (6 bases). Trimming took 5 bases from V and 1 from J, leaving 14 bases between them. This CDR3 spans 15 amino acids. In germline, CDR1 is SNHLY, CDR2 FYNNEI. CDR3 residues: CASSLLQGTNTEAFF. CDR3 in DNA: TGTGCCAGCAGTCTCCTCCAGGGGACGAACACTGAAGCTTTCTTT.

The gene calls are TRBV27 and TRBJ2-1; TRBD2 matches 12 bases. V shed 2 bases and J 7 bases; nucleotides not matched to a gene: 12. The germline gives CDR1 MNHEY, CDR2 SMNVEV (reference sequence). CDR3 length: 18 amino acids. This CDR3 reads CASSLTQLAGGKLNEQFF. DNA for the CDR3: TGTGCCAGCAGTTTAACCCAACTAGCGGGAGGCAAACTTAATGAGCAGTTCTTC.

This clone was seen more than once but under ten times. The chain combines TRBV2 with TRBJ2-7; 11 nucleotides match TRBD1. V dropped 6 bases and J dropped 5; count of bases not matched to a gene: 12. This CDR3 has 16 residues. Germline CDR1 is SNHLY and CDR2 is FYNNEI. The CDR3: CASSRDRGVIFHEQYF. CDR3 bases: TGTGCCAGCAGCCGGGACAGGGGGGTGATTTTCCACGAGCAGTACTTC.

The V gene is TRBV27, the J gene TRBJ2-7; D uncertain. The CDR3 is made up of 13 amino acids. CDR1 is MNHEY, CDR2 SMNVEV, per germline (reference sequence). The V and J ends lost 4 bases and 3 bases respectively, with 10 bases between them. Here the CDR3 DNA reads TGTGCCAGCAGTTGGAGTGCCGGCTACGAGCAGTACTTC. Protein: CASSWSAGYEQYF.

The gene calls are TRBV11-2 and TRBJ2-7; TRBD1 aligns across 9 bases. Germline-derived CDR1 and CDR2 are SGHAT and FQNNGV. The length of the CDR3 is 16 residues. With 0 bases clipped from V and 2 bases from J, the junction kept 5 bases outside the gene matches. CDR3 sequence reads: CASSLDLGQGAYEQYF. The CDR3 nucleotides are TGTGCCAGCAGCTTAGATCTGGGACAGGGCGCCTACGAGCAGTACTTC. Drawing the rest from reference TRBV11-2 and TRBJ2-7, the complete variable domain is EAGVAQSPRYKIIEKRQSVAFWCNPISGHATLYWYQQILGQGPKLLIQFQNNGVVDDSQLPKDRFSAERLKGVDSTLKIQPAKLEDSAVYLCASSLDLGQGAYEQYFGPGTRLTVT.

This chain joins TRBV6-1 and TRBJ2-4, with 7 positions matching TRBD1. V shed 1 base, J shed 1 base, and the junction held 4 bases outside the gene matches. CDR3 size: 16 residues. The germline V gene encodes CDR1 MNHNS and CDR2 SASEGT. DNA of the CDR3: TGTGCCAGCAGTGAAGAAGGGGGCATGGCCAAAAACATTCAGTACTTC. Translation: CASSEEGGMAKNIQYF.

The CDR3 here is CASSAFTGEWTEAFF. For the CDR3, the DNA is TGCGCCAGCAGCGCGTTTACAGGGGAGTGGACTGAAGCTTTCTTT. V is TRBV5-1 and J is TRBJ1-1; TRBD1 aligns across 7 bases. The CDR3 contains 15 residues. V lost 4 bases and J lost 5; bases outside the gene matches: 11. CDR1 is SGHRS, CDR2 YFSETQ, per germline.

This clone appeared a few times. The chain uses TRBV5-1 and TRBJ2-2; D possibly corresponds to TRBD1 (5 bases). V shed 0 bases and J shed 3 bases, with 15 bases lying between them. This CDR3 region has 17 residues. CDR1 is SGHRS, CDR2 YFSETQ, per germline. CDR3 residues: CASSLGLGDFDTGELFF. CDR3 DNA sequence: TGCGCCAGCAGCTTGGGCTTAGGGGATTTCGACACCGGGGAGCTGTTTTTT.

The J gene is TRBJ1-3, the V gene TRBV19; D not certain. V lost 3 bases, J lost 3 bases, and 12 bases lay in between. This CDR3 has 15 residues. The germline CDR1 and CDR2 sequences are LNHDA and SQIVND (reference sequence). CDR3 coding DNA: TGTGCCAGTAGTATCCGCGAAACCGGTGGAAACACCATATATTTT. The encoded protein is CASSIRETGGNTIYF.

V is TRBV6-1 and J is TRBJ1-1, with D perhaps TRBD1 (5 bases). There are 13 residues in the CDR3. The germline gives CDR1 MNHNS, CDR2 SASEGT. V lost 6 bases and J lost 6, with 14 bases in between. The CDR3 DNA reads TGTGCCAGCAGACTGCGGGGGGAGGCTGAAGCTTTCTTT. It encodes CASRLRGEAEAFF.

In DNA, the CDR3 is TGCAGCGCCCAACTAGGCTATGAGCAGTTCTTC. This encodes CSAQLGYEQFF. V and J are TRBV29-1 and TRBJ2-1; D is perhaps TRBD2 (5 bases). The CDR3 contains 11 residues. In germline, CDR1 is SQVTM, CDR2 ANQGSEA. Between the trimmed V and J ends, which lost 7 bases and 8 bases, there was a span of 12 bases.

The rearrangement links TRBV6-6 to TRBJ1-4; 7 bases agree with TRBD1. The CDR3 runs 14 residues. Trimming cost V 5 bases and J 7 bases; bases outside gene matches: 7. CDR1 and CDR2 from the germline V gene are MNHNY and SVGAGI (reference sequence). This CDR3 is CASSRQGGSEKLFF. In nucleotides, the CDR3 is TGTGCCAGCAGTCGACAGGGAGGCAGTGAAAAACTGTTTTTT.

V usage is TRBV19 and J usage is TRBJ2-7; TRBD2 matches at 7 bases. This CDR3 has 11 amino acids. Germline V gene sequence: CDR1 LNHDA, CDR2 SQIVND (reference sequence). With V trimmed by 7 bases and J by 6 bases, 3 bases remained unmatched. The CDR3 DNA follows: TGTGCCAGTATGGGGGGGTTCGAGCAGTACTTC. Translated, it gives CASMGGFEQYF.

The chain is built from TRBV2 and TRBJ1-5, with 7 bases fitting TRBD1. This CDR3 spans 13 amino acids. Germline CDR1 and CDR2: SNHLY and FYNNEI. V shed 8 bases and J 6 bases; nucleotides not matched to a gene: 7. DNA of the CDR3: TGTGCCAGCTCAGTGGACAGGCCTCAGCCCCAGCATTTT. This codes for CASSVDRPQPQHF.

The CDR3 sequence is CASSLLAASYNEQFF. CDR3 nucleotides: TGTGCCAGCAGTTTACTAGCGGCCTCCTACAATGAGCAGTTCTTC. The V call is TRBV27, the J call TRBJ2-1, with 7 bases lining up with TRBD2. Germline CDR1 and CDR2: MNHEY and SMNVEV (reference sequence). The CDR3 covers 15 residues. V lost 2 bases and J lost 0; bases outside the gene matches: 1.

This chain uses TRBV5-1 with TRBJ2-3; D is unclear. Germline V CDR1 and CDR2: SGHRS, YFSETQ. Trimming removed 8 bases from V and 0 bases from J, with 13 bases in between. CDR3 length: 14 residues. The CDR3 protein is CASGLAASTDTQYF. CDR3 DNA: TGCGCCAGTGGGCTGGCAGCCAGCACAGATACGCAGTATTTT.

A remark on this clone: The junction departs from the called germline gene at one end, perhaps through a read error. The sample contains more than one DNA sequence encoding this CDR3. The chain is built from TRBV28 and TRBJ2-3, with TRBD2 identical over 10 bases. The germline gives CDR1 MDHEN, CDR2 SYDVKM. This CDR3 has 15 residues. The CDR3 loop is CASSTSSGRAVTQYF. CDR3 nucleotide sequence: TGTGCCAGCAGTACATCGAGCGGGAGGGCCGTTACGCAGTATTTC.

The genes are TRBV7-9 and TRBJ1-1; D gene unclear. This CDR3 spans 19 amino acids. The ends were cut back, 3 bases at V and 2 bases at J, with 25 bases in the middle. Looked up from germline, CDR1 is SEHNR and CDR2 is FQNEAQ (reference sequence). The CDR3 sequence: CASSFRRLAQPDRNTEAFF. CDR3 DNA sequence: TGTGCCAGCAGCTTCCGCAGGCTGGCTCAACCTGACCGAAACACTGAAGCTTTCTTT.

In its sample, this clone was seen a few times. The chain joins TRBV10-3 to TRBJ2-7; D is unresolved. Germline values: CDR1 ENHRY, CDR2 SYGVKD. V was shortened by 0 bases and J by 4 bases, with 10 bases between the two germline ends. The CDR3 runs to 14 residues. For the CDR3, the DNA is TGTGCCATCAGTGAGTCCTATAACCCTTACGAGCAGTACTTC. Its translation is CAISESYNPYEQYF.

Here the CDR3 DNA reads TGCGCCAGCAGCTTGGCGGACAGTAACTATGGCTACACCTTC. Its translation is CASSLADSNYGYTF. J is TRBJ1-2 and V is TRBV5-1, with a weak D call TRBD1 (6 bases). V shed 0 bases and J shed 1 base, with 7 bases lying between them. The CDR3 contains 14 residues. CDR1 is SGHRS, CDR2 YFSETQ, per germline.

The V gene is TRBV2, the J gene TRBJ2-5, with TRBD1 matching 11 bases. Germline CDR1 is SNHLY and CDR2 is FYNNEI. V dropped 5 bases and J dropped 5; count of bases not matched to a gene: 4. This CDR3 region has 14 residues. The CDR3 protein is CASSPDRGLETQYF. The CDR3, as DNA: TGTGCCAGCAGTCCGGACAGGGGGCTGGAGACCCAGTACTTC.

CDR3 coding DNA: TGTGCCAGTAGTAGTCTGGGACAGGGGGTGCAGCCCCAGCATTTT. Encoded protein: CASSSLGQGVQPQHF. This chain uses TRBV19 with TRBJ1-5; 11 nucleotides align to TRBD1. The length of the CDR3 is 15 residues. With V trimmed by 4 bases and J by 7 bases, 6 bases remained unmatched. Germline V gene lookup returns CDR1 LNHDA and CDR2 SQIVND (reference sequence).

This clone was seen a single time. This chain connects TRBV6-5 to TRBJ1-2; D is unclear. CDR1 and CDR2 (germline): MNHEY, SVGAGI. V dropped 0 bases and J dropped 5 bases, with 10 bases sitting between them. This CDR3 has 14 amino acids. CDR3 loop: CASSYSEFIYGYTF. CDR3 in DNA: TGTGCCAGCAGTTACTCAGAGTTTATTTATGGCTACACCTTC.

The gene calls are TRBV28 and TRBJ2-5; 9 nucleotides line up with TRBD2. The CDR3 is 15 residues long. Germline CDR1 reads MDHEN; CDR2 reads SYDVKM. Germline trimming cut 1 base from V and 2 bases from J; bases unmatched to any gene: 2. CDR3 in amino acids: CASSLSSGTQETQYF. Written as DNA, the CDR3 is TGTGCCAGCAGTTTATCTAGCGGGACGCAAGAGACCCAGTACTTC.

The chain couples TRBV27 to TRBJ2-6; maybe TRBD1 (6 bases). The CDR3 length is 17 residues. The germline CDR1 and CDR2 sequences are MNHEY and SMNVEV (reference sequence). Trimming took off 2 bases at V and 0 bases at J, with 11 bases between the two ends. CDR3 in amino acids: CASSLKGDRSGANVLTF. In DNA form, the CDR3 reads TGTGCCAGCAGTTTAAAGGGGGACCGCTCTGGGGCCAACGTCCTGACTTTC. Supplemented by reference TRBV27 and TRBJ2-6, the full variable domain reads EAQVTQNPRYLITVTGKKLTVTCSQNMNHEYMSWYRQDPGLGLRQIYYSMNVEVTDKGDVPEGYKVSRKEKRNFPLILESPSPNQTSLYFCASSLKGDRSGANVLTFGAGSRLTVL.

This chain's CDR3 is CSAVEVSYEQYF. In DNA form, the CDR3 reads TGCAGCGCTGTGGAGGTCTCCTACGAGCAGTACTTC. The chain links TRBV29-1 to TRBJ2-7, with a weak D call TRBD2 (5 bases). The CDR3 is made up of 12 amino acids. V gave up 7 bases and J gave up 0 bases, with 10 bases separating them. Germline V lookup: CDR1 SQVTM, CDR2 ANQGSEA.

The chain joins TRBV30 to TRBJ2-3; 11 bases fit TRBD2. CDR1 and CDR2 (germline): GTSNPN, SVGIG (reference sequence). Trimming cost V 5 bases and J 0 bases; bases outside gene matches: 1. The CDR3 runs 14 residues. The CDR3 coding sequence is TGTGCCTGGCGACTAGCGGGGAGCACAGATACGCAGTATTTT. Its protein is CAWRLAGSTDTQYF.